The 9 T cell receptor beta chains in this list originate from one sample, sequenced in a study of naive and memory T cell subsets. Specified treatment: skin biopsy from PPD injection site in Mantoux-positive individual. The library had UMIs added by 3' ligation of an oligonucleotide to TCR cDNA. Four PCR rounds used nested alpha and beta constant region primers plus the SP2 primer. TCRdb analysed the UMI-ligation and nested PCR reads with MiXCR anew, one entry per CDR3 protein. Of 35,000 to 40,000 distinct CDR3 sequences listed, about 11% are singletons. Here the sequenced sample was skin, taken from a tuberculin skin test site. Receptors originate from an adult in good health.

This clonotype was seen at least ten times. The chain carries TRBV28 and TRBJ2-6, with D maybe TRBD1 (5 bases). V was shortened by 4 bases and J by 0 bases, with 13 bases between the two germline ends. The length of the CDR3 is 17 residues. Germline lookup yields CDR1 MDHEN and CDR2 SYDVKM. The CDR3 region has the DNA TGTGCCAGCAGTTCCCTTGGGGCAGACTCTGGGGCCAACGTCCTGACTTTC. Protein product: CASSSLGADSGANVLTF.

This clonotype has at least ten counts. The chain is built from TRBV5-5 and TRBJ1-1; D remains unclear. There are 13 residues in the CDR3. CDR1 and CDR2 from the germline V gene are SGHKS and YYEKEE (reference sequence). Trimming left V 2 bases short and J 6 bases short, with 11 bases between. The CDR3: CASSFPTNSEAFF. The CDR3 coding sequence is TGTGCCAGCAGCTTTCCCACTAACTCTGAAGCTTTCTTT.

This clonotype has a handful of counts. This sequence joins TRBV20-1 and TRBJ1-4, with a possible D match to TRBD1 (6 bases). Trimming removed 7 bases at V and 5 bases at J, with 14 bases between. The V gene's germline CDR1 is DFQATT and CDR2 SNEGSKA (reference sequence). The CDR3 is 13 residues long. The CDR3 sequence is CSVPTGQNEKLFF. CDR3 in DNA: TGCAGTGTCCCGACAGGCCAGAATGAAAAACTGTTTTTT.

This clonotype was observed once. The CDR3 DNA follows: TGCAGCGTTGAGTCGAGTATCGAACTAACTAGCACAGATACGCAGTATTTT. Its translation: CSVESSIELTSTDTQYF. The chain links TRBV29-1 to TRBJ2-3; D uncertain. The V end lost 3 bases, the J end lost 0 bases, and 19 bases lay between the germline ends. This CDR3 region has 17 residues. Germline V gene lookup returns CDR1 SQVTM and CDR2 ANQGSEA.

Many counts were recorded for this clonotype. The CDR3 spells CASSSLGTSGTYEQYF. As DNA, the CDR3 is TGCGCCAGCAGCTCTCTCGGGACTAGCGGGACCTACGAGCAGTACTTC. The chain joins TRBV5-1 to TRBJ2-7; 13 bases line up with TRBD2. The CDR3 is made up of 16 amino acids. V lost 3 bases, J lost 2 bases, and 5 bases stayed unmatched. Germline V gene lookup returns CDR1 SGHRS and CDR2 YFSETQ.

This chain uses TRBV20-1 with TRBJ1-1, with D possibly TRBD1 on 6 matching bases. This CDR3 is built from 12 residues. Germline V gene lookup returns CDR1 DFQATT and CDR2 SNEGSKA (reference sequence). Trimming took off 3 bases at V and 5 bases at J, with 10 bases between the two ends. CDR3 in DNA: TGCAGTGCTAGTAAGGGGGGAACTGAAGCTTTCTTT. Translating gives CSASKGGTEAFF.

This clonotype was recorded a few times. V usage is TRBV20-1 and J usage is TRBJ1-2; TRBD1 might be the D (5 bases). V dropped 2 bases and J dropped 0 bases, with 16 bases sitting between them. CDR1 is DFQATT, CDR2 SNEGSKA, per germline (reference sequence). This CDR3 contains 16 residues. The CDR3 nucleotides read TGCAGTGCTAGATCCGGCCGGGGGGAAGCTAACTATGGCTACACCTTC. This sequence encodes CSARSGRGEANYGYTF.

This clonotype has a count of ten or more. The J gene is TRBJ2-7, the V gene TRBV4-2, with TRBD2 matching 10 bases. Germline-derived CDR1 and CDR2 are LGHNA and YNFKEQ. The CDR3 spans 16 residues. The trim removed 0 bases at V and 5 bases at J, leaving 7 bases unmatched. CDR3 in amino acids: CASSQDLSGGPDEQYF. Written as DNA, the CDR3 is TGTGCCAGCAGCCAAGATCTTAGCGGGGGGCCGGACGAGCAGTACTTC.

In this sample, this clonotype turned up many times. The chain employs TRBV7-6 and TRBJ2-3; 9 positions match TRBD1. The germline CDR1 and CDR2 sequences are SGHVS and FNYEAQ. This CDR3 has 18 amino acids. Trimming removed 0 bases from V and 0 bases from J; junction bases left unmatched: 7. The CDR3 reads CASSLAFGQGYSTDTQYF. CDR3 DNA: TGTGCCAGCAGCTTAGCCTTTGGACAGGGGTATAGCACAGATACGCAGTATTTT.